A single sample is the source of the 21 T cell receptor beta chains below, sequenced in a study of shared clonotypes between healthy human individuals. Sequencing used immunoSEQ multiplex PCR; TCRdb keeps in-frame clones, though not all of them. The sample holds fewer than 200,000 clones, approximately 62% seen once. The sequenced sample consisted of memory CD4+ T cells sorted from blood. Subset of the sample: CD45RA-negative fraction. These receptors were obtained from a man between 25 and 39 years old in good health.

In DNA form, the CDR3 reads TGTGCCAGCAAATGGGCAGGGCGTACCGGGGAGCTGTTTTTT. This sequence encodes CASKWAGRTGELFF. The chain joins TRBV28 to TRBJ2-2, with a possible D match to TRBD1 (5 bases). V lost 7 bases, J lost 5 bases, and 14 bases lay in between. The CDR3 loop spans 14 amino acids. Germline V gene lookup returns CDR1 MDHEN and CDR2 SYDVKM. Combining the CDR3 with reference TRBV28 and TRBJ2-2 gives the whole variable domain DVKVTQSSRYLVKRTGEKVFLECVQDMDHENMFWYRQDPGLGLRLIYFSYDVKMKEKGDIPEGYSVSREKKERFSLILESASTNQTSMYLCASKWAGRTGELFFGEGSRLTVL.

V is TRBV29-1 and J is TRBJ1-5, with 10 bases lining up with TRBD1. V shed 6 bases and J 3 bases; nucleotides not matched to a gene: 17. This CDR3 comprises 18 residues. Germline V lookup: CDR1 SQVTM, CDR2 ANQGSEA. CDR3 sequence: CSVERDRGDLCANQPQHF. The CDR3 DNA follows: TGCAGCGTAGAACGGGACAGGGGTGATCTTTGTGCCAATCAGCCCCAGCATTTT.

The chain couples TRBV29-1 to TRBJ2-3, with 7 positions matching TRBD2. V dropped 8 bases and J dropped 1; count of bases not matched to a gene: 12. CDR3 length: 15 residues. CDR1 and CDR2 from the germline V gene are SQVTM and ANQGSEA. CDR3 amino acids: CSSQGASGRTDTQYF. For the CDR3, the DNA is TGCAGCTCGCAGGGTGCTAGCGGACGCACAGATACGCAGTATTTT.

This clone was detected many times. This chain links TRBV6-1 with TRBJ2-7; 10 positions match TRBD1. Germline CDR1 reads MNHNS; CDR2 reads SASEGT. The CDR3 loop spans 14 amino acids. Trimming took 4 bases from V and 6 from J; bases not matched to a gene: 6. This CDR3 is CASSGWGTGVEQYF. The CDR3 nucleotides are TGTGCCAGCAGTGGGTGGGGGACAGGGGTCGAGCAGTACTTC.

The chain combines TRBV10-2 with TRBJ2-4, with 8 bases identical to TRBD1. The CDR3 loop spans 16 amino acids. Trimming removed 3 bases from V and 6 bases from J; junction bases left unmatched: 10. Germline V gene lookup returns CDR1 WSHSY and CDR2 SAAADI. CDR3 sequence: CASSDNRGFFGNIQYF. CDR3 in DNA: TGCGCCAGCAGTGACAACAGGGGGTTTTTCGGAAACATTCAGTACTTC.

The V gene is TRBV7-7, the J gene TRBJ2-5, with D possibly being TRBD1 or TRBD2 (5 bases each). Germline loops: CDR1 SSHAT, CDR2 FNYEAQ (reference sequence). CDR3 size: 15 residues. Trimming took off 5 bases at V and 7 bases at J, with 20 bases between the two ends. CDR3 coding DNA: TGTGCCAGCAGCGCCGCCTCAACAGGTGGGGGGACCCAGTACTTC. This gives the protein CASSAASTGGGTQYF.

J is TRBJ2-1 and V is TRBV5-1; 9 bases align to TRBD2. There are 17 residues in the CDR3. Germline V gives CDR1 SGHRS, CDR2 YFSETQ. Unmatched junction bases numbered 6, after V lost 0 bases and J lost 2 bases. The CDR3 here is CASSLEGREGPYNEQFF. CDR3 nucleotide sequence: TGCGCCAGCAGCTTGGAGGGGCGGGAGGGCCCCTACAATGAGCAGTTCTTC.

V gene TRBV28 combines with J gene TRBJ1-5; 8 nucleotides line up with TRBD1. The V gene's germline CDR1 is MDHEN and CDR2 SYDVKM. Germline trimming cut 4 bases from V and 4 bases from J; bases unmatched to any gene: 18. The CDR3 extends over 19 amino acids. The CDR3 nucleotides read TGTGCCAGCAGTTATAAAACAGGGGGGAAGGTGTTAAGGAATCAGCCCCAGCATTTT. Encoded protein: CASSYKTGGKVLRNQPQHF.

This chain joins TRBV5-1 and TRBJ2-7; a weak D match, TRBD2 (5 bases). Trimming pared 0 bases from V and 5 bases from J, leaving 24 bases between. Germline V gene data show CDR1 as SGHRS and CDR2 as YFSETQ. This CDR3 has 18 amino acids. CDR3 bases: TGCGCCAGCAGCTTGGCCTCTGGTAGGGCGGCGGGTCGCGACGAGCAGTACTTC. It yields the protein CASSLASGRAAGRDEQYF.

As to this clone: A read error may produce the germline difference seen at one junction end. This rearrangement joins TRBV7-9 to TRBJ2-7; perhaps D is TRBD1 or TRBD2 (5 bases each). The CDR3 is made up of 12 amino acids. Germline CDR1 reads SEHNR; CDR2 reads FQNEAQ (reference sequence). CDR3 nucleotide sequence: TGTGCCAGCAGCTTCAACCGGGACCACCTTTCTTTC. It translates to CASSFNRDHLSF.

This clone occurred once. The chain has TRBV28 and TRBJ2-1, with 13 positions matching TRBD2. Germline trimming cut 6 bases from V and 15 bases from J; bases unmatched to any gene: 14. The CDR3 extends over 15 amino acids. Looked up from germline, CDR1 is MDHEN and CDR2 is SYDVKM. The DNA of the CDR3 is TGTGCCAGCAGCCGAGGGGTACTAGCGGGAGGGCTGGGGTTCTTC. Translating it yields CASSRGVLAGGLGFF.

The genes are TRBV5-1 and TRBJ2-1; D uncertain. Germline V gene sequence: CDR1 SGHRS, CDR2 YFSETQ. This CDR3 is 12 amino acids long. The V end lost 5 bases, the J end lost 8 bases, and 11 bases lay between the germline ends. The CDR3, as DNA: TGCGCCAGCAGAGAGGTAGGTGATGAGCAGTTCTTC. Protein sequence: CASREVGDEQFF.

The chain joins TRBV6-1 to TRBJ2-2; unclear D gene. The CDR3 is 14 residues long. Germline CDR1 is MNHNS and CDR2 is SASEGT. With 2 bases removed from V and 5 bases from J, the gap between germline ends came to 9 bases. CDR3: CASSELPVTGELFF. CDR3 bases: TGTGCCAGCAGTGAACTACCGGTGACCGGGGAGCTGTTTTTT.

This clone showed up just a few times. The chain links TRBV7-2 to TRBJ1-2; D remains ambiguous. Trimming cost V 5 bases and J 4 bases, with 17 bases left between them. The CDR3 is made up of 15 amino acids. Per germline, CDR1 SGHTA and CDR2 FQGNSA. The CDR3 loop is CASSPRRGNTYGYTF. As DNA, the CDR3 is TGTGCCAGCAGCCCCCGGAGAGGGAATACCTATGGCTACACCTTC.

This clone was seen once. This CDR3 is CASSLGADTQYF. The CDR3, as DNA: TGTGCCAGCAGCTTGGGCGCAGATACGCAGTATTTT. The chain carries TRBV7-2 and TRBJ2-3; D is uncertain. The CDR3 covers 12 residues. Germline assignment: CDR1 SGHTA and CDR2 FQGNSA. Trimming removed 3 bases at V and 4 bases at J, with 5 bases between. Using reference TRBV7-2 and TRBJ2-3 for the parts outside the CDR3, the full variable domain is GAGVSQSPSNKVTEKGKDVELRCDPISGHTALYWYRQSLGQGLEFLIYFQGNSAPDKSGLPSDRFSAERTGGSVSTLTIQRTQQEDSAVYLCASSLGADTQYFGPGTRLTVL.

This rearrangement joins TRBV28 to TRBJ2-2; 7 nucleotides align to TRBD2. Germline values: CDR1 MDHEN, CDR2 SYDVKM. J lost 6 bases, V lost 5 bases, and 3 bases had no gene match. This CDR3 has 13 amino acids. The CDR3: CASSITSAGELFF. DNA of the CDR3: TGTGCCAGCAGTATAACTAGCGCCGGGGAGCTGTTTTTT.

V and J are TRBV7-2 and TRBJ1-5; 9 bases line up with TRBD1. V gave up 1 base and J gave up 6 bases; unmatched junction bases: 7. Germline V gene lookup returns CDR1 SGHTA and CDR2 FQGNSA. This CDR3 region has 16 residues. The CDR3 loop is CASSLGPGQGGQPQHF. For the CDR3, the DNA is TGTGCCAGCAGCTTAGGGCCGGGACAGGGAGGTCAGCCCCAGCATTTT.

The rearrangement uses TRBV7-8 and TRBJ2-1; no firm D call. V was clipped by 10 bases and J by 1 base, with 14 bases between them. CDR1 and CDR2 from the germline V gene are SGHVS and FQNEAQ. The CDR3 length is 14 residues. DNA of the CDR3: TGTGCCACCAAATTGGGGTATTCCTACAATGAGCAGTTCTTC. Translation gives CATKLGYSYNEQFF.

The chain employs TRBV10-2 and TRBJ1-2; 7 positions agree with TRBD1. The CDR3 extends over 13 amino acids. With 6 bases clipped from V and 8 bases from J, the junction kept 9 bases outside the gene matches. Germline V lookup: CDR1 WSHSY, CDR2 SAAADI. CDR3 protein: CASRPTGAGGYTF. DNA of the CDR3: TGCGCCAGCAGACCCACAGGGGCTGGAGGCTACACCTTC.

The V gene is TRBV9, the J gene TRBJ2-3; no clear D gene. The CDR3 runs 15 residues. The germline V gene encodes CDR1 SGDLS and CDR2 YYNGEE. Trimming pared 2 bases from V and 7 bases from J, leaving 17 bases between. Written as DNA, the CDR3 is TGTGCCAGCAGCGTCCCCCGACCCCAGGAGTATACGCAGTATTTT. Translation gives CASSVPRPQEYTQYF.

This sequence joins TRBV5-1 and TRBJ2-7; unclear D gene. The V end lost 7 bases, the J end lost 2 bases, and 16 bases lay between the germline ends. This CDR3 has 14 amino acids. Germline CDR1 is SGHRS and CDR2 is YFSETQ. This CDR3 is CASAPPGGAYEQYF. The CDR3 nucleotides read TGCGCCAGCGCCCCACCCGGCGGTGCCTACGAGCAGTACTTC.